This T cell receptor (beta chain) was recovered during a study of a mutant IDH1 vaccine in newly diagnosed glioma (dated by TCRdb to 2020 to 2022). Study-wide context: Vaccination began 4-6 weeks after radiotherapy alone, or alongside temozolomide cycles in the chemotherapy-containing groups. Of the approximately 29 treated patients, 62.5% were male and roughly 38% were female, and a mean age of approximately 40 years was recorded. Prior to enrollment, standard therapy consisting of radiotherapy alone, temozolomide alone, or radiochemotherapy with temozolomide had been administered to patients, with the combination being received by most patients. Visit V12 was the week-35 safety follow-up and visit V13 was the week-47 end of study. Peripheral blood was drawn at six visits: V03 (baseline), V05, V07, V10, V12 and V13. For exploratory analyses, approximately 23 treated patients had longitudinal TCRB deep sequencing done wherever samples were available.

This clone came up a few times. What this receptor recognizes is not known. No base quality information exists; no much larger clone differs at one position. Findings and caveats that apply to the study as a whole: Pseudoprogression seemed to be unrelated to changes in the top peripheral T cell clonotypes found by TCRB sequencing. According to the authors, sample limitations meant that analyses of patient blood samples could not be reproduced. PBMC samples for TCRB deep sequencing were selected based on availability. Across multiple MHC alleles, vaccine-induced immune responses were seen in roughly 93% of patients.

The CDR3 holds 13 amino acids from the cysteine to the phenylalanine. Only the CDR3 portion is preserved as DNA: 39 bases, with reading frame beginning at the first base. Germline trimming amounts to 2 bases on V and 7 bases on J, with 7 as the count of junction bases outside the gene matches. Via the germline V gene, CDR1 is SQVTM and CDR2 ANQGSEA. The sample's time point, from its label and the paper: week 35, safety follow-up. Every vaccine dose consisted of 300 ug of a 20-mer mutant IDH1 peptide in Montanide, administered subcutaneously together with topical imiquimod. Eight vaccinations were administered to patients in weeks 1, 3, 5, 7, 11, 15, 19 and 23, corresponding to visits V03 through V10. Donors had newly diagnosed WHO grade 3 or 4 IDH1-mutant astrocytomas with loss of nuclear ATRX. The samples were drawn from NOA16, a multicentre, single-arm, open-label phase I trial in Germany that tested a mutant IDH1 peptide vaccine in humans for the first time. The DNeasy Blood and Tissue Kit was used to extract genomic DNA from EDTA blood for TCRB sequencing.

The library was prepared using the immunoSEQ multiplex PCR assay. The hsTCRB Kit was used according to the manufacturer's protocol to amplify rearranged TCR beta chain sequences. Sequencing of TCRB libraries was carried out on an Illumina MiSeq. Per the authors' processing: The proprietary platform of the kit vendor was used for demultiplexing, trimming and gene mapping. TCRdb took over this immuneACCESS table, retaining in-frame rearrangements with V and J assigned. Such tables are incomplete; in checked studies, under half of the missing clones stem from an unresolved V gene, and the remainder is unexplained. V, J and clone size are taken as reported in that table, and D and trimming were inferred from the DNA itself. The sample records approximately 28,000 clones, 70% to 90% of which are singletons. Jointly, the top ten make up roughly a third of the sample.

Sequenced here: PBMCs, sampled from a glioma patient whose treatment included an IDH1 peptide vaccine. The rearrangement combines TRBV29-1 with TRBJ1-1, with 7 middle bases fitting TRBD1. The receptor comes from a man younger than 40 with glioma. In nucleotides, the sequence is TGCAGCGTTGAAATGGACAGGTCGAGTGAAGCTTTCTTT. Protein translation: CSVEMDRSSEAFF.